A selection of T cell receptor beta chains follows, all from one sample in a study of spatial heterogeneity in lung cancer. TCRdb re-called the 5' RACE reads with MiXCR, one entry per CDR3 protein. The sample records under 40,000 distinct CDR3 sequences, about 5% being singletons. This sample comprised PBMCs, obtained at surgery. These receptors all stem from a female donor with early-stage non-small cell lung cancer. Each CDR3 is given with its conserved first and last residue. A D gene is named only where the DNA matches it firmly. Not every row has a clone size; where given, it reads once, few, many or a size class.

D,size,V,J,CDR3,DNA
NA,many,TRBV28,TRBJ1-1,CASSLLSSAASNTEAFF,TGTGCCAGCAGTTTATTGAGTTCGGCAGCGTCGAACACTGAAGCTTTCTTT
NA,many,TRBV9,TRBJ2-1,CASSVRGASMSSYNEQFF,TGTGCCAGCAGCGTCCGGGGGGCTTCAATGAGCTCCTACAATGAGCAGTTCTTC
TRBD2,many,TRBV20-1,TRBJ2-5,CSAQPPGLQETQYF,TGCAGTGCTCAGCCCCCGGGACTACAAGAGACCCAGTACTTC
TRBD1,many,TRBV11-2,TRBJ1-1,CASGAQGAGTRAFF,TGTGCCAGCGGCGCACAGGGGGCCGGGACTCGAGCTTTCTTT
TRBD1,many,TRBV7-2,TRBJ1-5,CASSAGTANQPQHF,TGTGCCAGCAGCGCCGGGACAGCGAATCAGCCCCAGCATTTT
NA,NA,TRBV3-1,TRBJ2-7,CASSQDALAYEQYF,TGTGCCAGCAGCCAAGATGCACTAGCCTACGAGCAGTACTTC
NA,few,TRBV7-2,TRBJ1-2,CASSQDSYGYTF,TGTGCCAGCAGCCAAGACAGCTATGGCTACACCTTC
TRBD2,few,TRBV9,TRBJ2-3,CASSGGETSADTQYF,TGTGCCAGCAGCGGCGGGGAGACTAGCGCCGATACGCAGTATTTT
TRBD1,NA,TRBV4-2,TRBJ1-1,CASSQEPGQGGGAFF,TGTGCCAGCAGCCAAGAACCGGGACAGGGCGGTGGTGCTTTCTTT
NA,NA,TRBV12-3/TRBV12-4,TRBJ1-1,CASSFGLYTEAFF,TGTGCCAGCAGTTTTGGGCTGTACACTGAAGCTTTCTTT
TRBD2,many,TRBV20-1,TRBJ2-3,CSARVSGGAADTQYF,TGCAGTGCTAGAGTAAGCGGGGGGGCCGCAGATACGCAGTATTTT
NA,NA,TRBV4-2,TRBJ1-1,CASSQQLGGNTEAFF,TGTGCCAGCAGCCAACAGTTAGGAGGGAACACTGAAGCTTTCTTT
NA,many,TRBV28,TRBJ2-7,CASTLGISYEQYF,TGTGCCAGCACCCTGGGCATATCCTACGAGCAGTACTTC
NA,NA,TRBV7-2,TRBJ2-1,CASSNRLSYNEQFF,TGTGCCAGCAGCAACCGGTTGTCTTACAATGAGCAGTTCTTC
TRBD2,many,TRBV10-3,TRBJ2-5,CAISETRLASIRNQETQYF,TGTGCCATCAGTGAAACCCGACTAGCGAGTATAAGAAACCAAGAGACCCAGTACTTC
NA,many,TRBV30,TRBJ2-5,CAWSTGPGETQYF,TGTGCCTGGAGTACGGGACCTGGAGAGACCCAGTACTTC
NA,many,TRBV2,TRBJ1-6,CASRTGNSPLHF,TGTGCCAGTCGGACGGGGAATTCACCCCTCCACTTT
TRBD2,many,TRBV6-1,TRBJ2-3,CASSEGALAGGVVVADTQYF,TGTGCCAGCAGTGAAGGCGCGCTAGCGGGGGGGGTGGTGGTGGCAGATACGCAGTATTTT
NA,few,TRBV12-3/TRBV12-4,TRBJ1-5,CASSLARYQPQHF,TGTGCCAGCAGTTTAGCGCGGTACCAGCCCCAGCATTTT
NA,many,TRBV19,TRBJ2-6,CASSPLLSGANVLTF,TGTGCCAGTAGCCCGCTTCTCTCTGGGGCCAACGTCCTGACTTTC
TRBD1,few,TRBV3-1,TRBJ2-1,CASSQDRGLPYNEQFF,TGTGCCAGCAGCCAGGACAGGGGGCTACCCTACAATGAGCAGTTCTTC
TRBD1,NA,TRBV20-1,TRBJ2-1,CSARLSGQGYNEQFF,TGCAGTGCTAGATTGTCGGGACAGGGCTACAATGAGCAGTTCTTC
NA,NA,TRBV7-9,TRBJ2-5,CASSPIGQPAETQYF,TGTGCCAGCAGCCCAATTGGTCAGCCCGCTGAGACCCAGTACTTC
TRBD2,many,TRBV14,TRBJ2-5,CASSQRKGAGGRTETQYF,TGTGCCAGCAGCCAGCGGAAGGGAGCGGGGGGCCGAACGGAGACCCAGTACTTC
TRBD1,many,TRBV28,TRBJ2-5,CASRRGDRGNQETQYF,TGTGCCAGCAGAAGGGGGGACAGGGGAAACCAAGAGACCCAGTACTTC
TRBD2,many,TRBV6-2/TRBV6-3,TRBJ2-1,CASSYSPTSVNEQFF,TGTGCCAGCAGTTACAGCCCGACTAGCGTCAATGAGCAGTTCTTC
TRBD2,NA,TRBV7-6,TRBJ2-3,CASSPRGERTDTQYF,TGTGCCAGCAGCCCCCGGGGGGAGAGAACAGATACGCAGTATTTT
NA,many,TRBV18,TRBJ1-6,CASSPPYRASSSSPLHF,TGTGCCAGCTCACCACCATATCGGGCCTCGAGTAGTTCACCCCTCCACTTT
NA,many,TRBV29-1,TRBJ2-2,CSVGVTSGTGELFF,TGCAGCGTTGGGGTGACCAGTGGGACCGGGGAGCTGTTTTTT
NA,NA,TRBV5-6,TRBJ2-5,CASSPGPFQETRYF,TGTGCCAGCAGCCCGGGGCCGTTCCAAGAGACCAGGTACTTC
NA,many,TRBV5-1,TRBJ1-2,CASRPENYGYTF,TGCGCCAGCAGGCCAGAAAACTATGGCTACACCTTC
TRBD1,few,TRBV7-8,TRBJ2-7,CASSLRTGGIYEQYF,TGTGCCAGCAGCTTAAGGACAGGGGGCATCTACGAGCAGTACTTC
NA,few,TRBV10-2,TRBJ1-1,CAGGNLGDTEAFF,TGCGCCGGTGGAAACTTGGGGGACACTGAAGCTTTCTTT
TRBD1,many,TRBV6-5,TRBJ2-7,CASSLKPGQGGHEQYF,TGTGCCAGCAGCCTAAAGCCGGGACAGGGCGGCCACGAGCAGTACTTC
NA,NA,TRBV19,TRBJ2-1,CASSTRGINEQFF,TGTGCCAGTAGTACTCGGGGCATTAATGAGCAGTTCTTC
NA,NA,TRBV6-2/TRBV6-3,TRBJ2-3,CASSYSEGRPRTGDTQYF,TGTGCCAGCAGTTACTCGGAAGGACGGCCCCGAACTGGGGATACGCAGTATTTT
NA,few,TRBV6-6,TRBJ2-6,CASSYPTGPGANVLTF,TGTGCCAGCAGTTACCCAACAGGGCCCGGGGCCAACGTCCTGACTTTC
TRBD1,medium-sized,TRBV5-4,TRBJ2-1,CASSLARGNEQFF,TGTGCCAGCAGCTTGGCCAGGGGGAATGAGCAGTTCTTC
NA,many,TRBV4-2,TRBJ1-2,CASSQDYARGSYGYTF,TGTGCCAGCAGCCAAGATTACGCGAGGGGGAGCTATGGCTACACCTTC
NA,many,TRBV7-9,TRBJ2-7,CASSLESRQGYEQYF,TGTGCCAGCAGCTTAGAGTCCCGGCAGGGCTACGAGCAGTACTTC
NA,NA,TRBV12-3/TRBV12-4,TRBJ1-1,CASSPGGGTEAFF,TGTGCCAGCAGCCCTGGGGGAGGGACTGAAGCTTTCTTT
NA,many,TRBV6-6,TRBJ2-7,CASSTTTGTEQYF,TGTGCCAGCAGTACCACTACAGGGACCGAGCAGTACTTC
NA,many,TRBV4-1,TRBJ1-5,CASSQATGQTTKYSNQPQHF,TGCGCCAGCAGCCAAGCTACAGGACAGACAACGAAGTATAGCAATCAGCCCCAGCATTTT
TRBD1,few,TRBV4-1,TRBJ1-2,CASSQDRVPGGYTF,TGCGCCAGCAGCCAGGACAGGGTACCCGGGGGCTACACCTTC
NA,NA,TRBV5-6,TRBJ1-5,CASSFRHWESPQHF,TGTGCCAGCAGCTTTCGGCATTGGGAATCCCCCCAGCATTTT
NA,many,TRBV9,TRBJ1-6,CASSVVGNLNSPLHF,TGTGCCAGCAGCGTAGTCGGCAATTTGAATTCACCCCTCCACTTT
TRBD2,many,TRBV5-1,TRBJ2-5,CASSLGLRETQYF,TGCGCCAGCAGCCTGGGACTACGGGAGACCCAGTACTTC
NA,many,TRBV4-1,TRBJ2-5,CASSQDRTQETQYF,TGCGCCAGCAGCCAAGATCGGACCCAAGAGACCCAGTACTTC
TRBD2,NA,TRBV7-8,TRBJ2-3,CASSRSGTSGGDTQYF,TGTGCCAGCAGCCGTTCGGGGACTAGCGGGGGAGATACGCAGTATTTT
NA,many,TRBV5-1,TRBJ2-3,CASSGGQGEGTQYF,TGCGCCAGCAGTGGTGGTCAGGGCGAAGGTACGCAGTATTTT
TRBD2,many,TRBV18,TRBJ2-3,CASSPTGGTSTDTQYF,TGTGCCAGCTCACCGACGGGGGGGACTAGCACAGATACGCAGTATTTT
NA,NA,TRBV2,TRBJ1-5,CASSDGRQAQHF,TGTGCCAGCAGTGATGGGAGGCAGGCCCAGCATTTT
TRBD1,many,TRBV3-1,TRBJ1-1,CASSLQSGTGGLLNTEAFF,TGTGCCAGCAGCCTCCAATCCGGGACAGGGGGCCTACTTAACACTGAAGCTTTCTTT
NA,many,TRBV11-1,TRBJ2-2,CASSTFGGHTGELFF,TGTGCCAGCAGCACCTTTGGCGGGCACACCGGGGAGCTGTTTTTT
NA,NA,TRBV5-5,TRBJ1-6,CASSLAGRSSYNSPLHF,TGTGCCAGCAGCTTGGCCGGTAGGAGCTCCTATAATTCACCCCTCCACTTT